Listed below are T cell receptor beta chains from one sample, sequenced in a study of T cell repertoires in cytomegalovirus infection. No antigens are known for them. TCRdb reanalysed the reads using MiXCR and keeps one entry per CDR3 protein. Of some 940,000 distinct CDR3 sequences in the sample, less than 40% were seen once. Source: cultured CD8+ T cells from PBMCs, taken from culture after CMV antigen stimulation. The receptors originated from a human donor in good health (CMV status not recorded). Some clones in this sample may be carry-over from other donors' samples. CDR3s leave out the opening cysteine and the closing phenylalanine or tryptophan. A D gene is named only where the DNA matches it firmly.

D gene	V gene	J gene	CDR3 protein
TRBD2	TRBV28	TRBJ2-3	ASSPRRGGTDTQY
TRBD2	TRBV12-3/TRBV12-4	TRBJ2-1	ASRGGASGGYNEQF
-	TRBV7-9	TRBJ2-1	ASSSKWGRGADHYNEQF
-	TRBV7-8	TRBJ1-1	ASSLNTMNTEAF
-	TRBV7-3	TRBJ2-3	ASSLTFLKGDTQY
-	TRBV5-3	TRBJ2-7	ASSLEGGKSYEQY
TRBD2	TRBV6-6	TRBJ2-1	ASSDRTSGGALANEQF
TRBD2	TRBV6-5	TRBJ2-1	ASSYSNPGLAGGSYNEQF
-	TRBV12-3/TRBV12-4	TRBJ2-5	ASSPLLDLRETQY
TRBD1	TRBV12-3/TRBV12-4	TRBJ1-2	ASSSTGGEGYT
-	TRBV9	TRBJ2-3	ASSVYGGNRADTQY
TRBD1	TRBV28	TRBJ2-5	ASSLQGAWETQY
-	TRBV6-1	TRBJ2-2	ASSPRQTPNTGELF
-	TRBV19	TRBJ1-1	ASSIDPTGMGTEAF
TRBD1	TRBV7-8	TRBJ2-3	ASSPPDREGYTDTQY
TRBD1	TRBV27	TRBJ2-7	ASSLGTGAASEQY
-	TRBV29-1	TRBJ1-2	SVANWGGILGYT
-	TRBV6-1	TRBJ2-7	ASSEDRYFEQY
TRBD1	TRBV5-4	TRBJ1-1	ASSWTGGRDTEAF
TRBD2	TRBV4-3	TRBJ2-6	ASSPSPGGLVLT
-	TRBV28	TRBJ1-2	ASWDTERYGYT
TRBD2	TRBV7-9	TRBJ2-3	AIRGILAGARSTDTQY